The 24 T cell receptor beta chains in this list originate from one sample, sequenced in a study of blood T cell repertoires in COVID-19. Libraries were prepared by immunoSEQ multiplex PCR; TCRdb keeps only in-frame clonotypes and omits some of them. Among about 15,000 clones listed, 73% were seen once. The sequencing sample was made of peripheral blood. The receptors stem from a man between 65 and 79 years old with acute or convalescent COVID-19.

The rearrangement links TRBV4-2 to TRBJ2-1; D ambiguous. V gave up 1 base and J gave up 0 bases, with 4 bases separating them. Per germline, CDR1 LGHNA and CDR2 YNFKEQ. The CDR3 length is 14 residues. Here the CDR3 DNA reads TGTGCCAGCAGCCAAGGCGACTCCTACAATGAGCAGTTCTTC. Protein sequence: CASSQGDSYNEQFF.

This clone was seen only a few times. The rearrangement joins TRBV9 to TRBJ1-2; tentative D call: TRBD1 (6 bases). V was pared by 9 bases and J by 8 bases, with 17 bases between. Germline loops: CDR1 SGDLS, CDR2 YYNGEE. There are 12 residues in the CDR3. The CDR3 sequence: CANEEQGDGYTF. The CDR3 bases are TGTGCCAATGAAGAACAGGGAGACGGCTACACCTTC.

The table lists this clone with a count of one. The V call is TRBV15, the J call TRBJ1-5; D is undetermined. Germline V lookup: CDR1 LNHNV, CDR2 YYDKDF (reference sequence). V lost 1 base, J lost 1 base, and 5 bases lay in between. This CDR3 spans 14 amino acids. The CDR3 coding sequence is TGTGCCACCAGCAGAGGGCTGAGCAATCAGCCCCAGCATTTT. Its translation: CATSRGLSNQPQHF.

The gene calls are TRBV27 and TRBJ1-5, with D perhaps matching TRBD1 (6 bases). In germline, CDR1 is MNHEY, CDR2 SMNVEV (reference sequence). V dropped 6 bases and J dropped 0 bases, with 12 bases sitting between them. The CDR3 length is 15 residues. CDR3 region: CASRINRASNQPQHF. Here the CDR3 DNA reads TGTGCCAGCAGAATAAACAGGGCTAGCAATCAGCCCCAGCATTTT.

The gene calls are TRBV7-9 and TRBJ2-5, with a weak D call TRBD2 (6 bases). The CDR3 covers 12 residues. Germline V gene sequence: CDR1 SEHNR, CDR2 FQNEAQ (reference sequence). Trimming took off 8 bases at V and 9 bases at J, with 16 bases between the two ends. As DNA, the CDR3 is TGTGCCAGCTTCCAGGGCACGGGGGCCCAGTACTTC. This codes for CASFQGTGAQYF.

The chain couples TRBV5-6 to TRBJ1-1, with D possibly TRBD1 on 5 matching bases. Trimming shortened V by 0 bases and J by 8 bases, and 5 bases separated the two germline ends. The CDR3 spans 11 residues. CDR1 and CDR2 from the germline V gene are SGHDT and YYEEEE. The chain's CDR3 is CASSLGQEAFF. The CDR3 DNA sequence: TGTGCCAGCAGCTTGGGACAGGAAGCTTTCTTT.

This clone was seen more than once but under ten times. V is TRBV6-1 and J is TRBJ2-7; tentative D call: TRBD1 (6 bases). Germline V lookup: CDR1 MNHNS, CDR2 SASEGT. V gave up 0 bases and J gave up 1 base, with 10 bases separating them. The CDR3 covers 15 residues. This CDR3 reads CASSEASTGSYEQYF. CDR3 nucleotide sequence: TGTGCCAGCAGTGAAGCAAGTACAGGGTCCTACGAGCAGTACTTC.

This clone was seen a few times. In DNA, the CDR3 is TGTGCCAGCAGCGTCTCTAGCGGGGGGGGAGTAGATACGCAGTATTTT. Residues: CASSVSSGGGVDTQYF. The chain uses TRBV9 and TRBJ2-3; TRBD2 matches 12 bases. Germline V CDR1 and CDR2: SGDLS, YYNGEE. The CDR3 is 16 residues long. The V segment lost 2 bases and the J segment 5 bases; nucleotides outside the gene matches: 6.

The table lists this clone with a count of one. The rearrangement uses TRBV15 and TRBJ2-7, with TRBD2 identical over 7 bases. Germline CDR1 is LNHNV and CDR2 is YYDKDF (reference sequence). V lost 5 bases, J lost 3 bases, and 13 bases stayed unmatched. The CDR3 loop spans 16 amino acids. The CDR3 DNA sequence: TGTGCCACCAGCCGCGGGGAGGGGATGAGGAGCTACGAGCAGTACTTC. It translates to CATSRGEGMRSYEQYF.

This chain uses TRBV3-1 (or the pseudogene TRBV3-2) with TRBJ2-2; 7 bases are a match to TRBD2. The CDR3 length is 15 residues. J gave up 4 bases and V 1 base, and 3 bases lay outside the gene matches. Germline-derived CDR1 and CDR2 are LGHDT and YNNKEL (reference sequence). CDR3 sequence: CASSQVAGITGELFF. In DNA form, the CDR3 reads TGTGCCAGCAGCCAAGTAGCGGGCATCACCGGGGAGCTGTTTTTT.

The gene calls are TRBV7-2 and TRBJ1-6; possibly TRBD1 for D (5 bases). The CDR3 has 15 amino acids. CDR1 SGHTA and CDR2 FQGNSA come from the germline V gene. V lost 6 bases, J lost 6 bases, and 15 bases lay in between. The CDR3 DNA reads TGTGCCAGCAGGTCCCGGGGGATCCCTAATTCACCCCTCCACTTT. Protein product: CASRSRGIPNSPLHF.

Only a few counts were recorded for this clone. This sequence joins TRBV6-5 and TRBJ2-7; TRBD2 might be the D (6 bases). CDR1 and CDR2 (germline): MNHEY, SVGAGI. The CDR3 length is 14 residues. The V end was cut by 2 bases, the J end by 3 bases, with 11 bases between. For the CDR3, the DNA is TGTGCCAGCAGTTACGGGAGGCCCAACTACGAGCAGTACTTC. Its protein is CASSYGRPNYEQYF.

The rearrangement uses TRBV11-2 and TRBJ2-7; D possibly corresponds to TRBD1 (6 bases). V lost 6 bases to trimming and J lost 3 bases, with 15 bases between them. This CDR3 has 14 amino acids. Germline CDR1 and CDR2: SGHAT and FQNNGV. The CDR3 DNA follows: TGTGCCAGCAGGCCGCCGGGACAAGACTACGAGCAGTACTTC. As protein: CASRPPGQDYEQYF.

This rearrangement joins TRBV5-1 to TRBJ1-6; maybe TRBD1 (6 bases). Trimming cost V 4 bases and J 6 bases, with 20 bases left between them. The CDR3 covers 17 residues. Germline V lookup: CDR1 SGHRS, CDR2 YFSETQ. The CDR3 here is CASSPRRAGATNSPLHF. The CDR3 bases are TGCGCCAGCAGCCCAAGACGGGCAGGGGCCACTAATTCACCCCTCCACTTT.

The CDR3 loop reads CASSLPWSIYYEQYF. CDR3 coding DNA: TGTGCCAGCAGCTTGCCTTGGAGCATCTACTACGAGCAGTACTTC. The gene calls are TRBV5-6 and TRBJ2-7; no clear D. Per the germline V gene, CDR1 is SGHDT and CDR2 is YYEEEE. V was pared by 1 base and J by 3 bases, with 14 bases between. The CDR3 is 15 amino acids.

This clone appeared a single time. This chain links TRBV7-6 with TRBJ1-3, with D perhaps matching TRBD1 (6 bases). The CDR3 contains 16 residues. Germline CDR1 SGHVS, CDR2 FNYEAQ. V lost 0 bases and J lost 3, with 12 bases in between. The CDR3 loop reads CASSLAVTGSGNTIYF. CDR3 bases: TGTGCCAGCAGCTTAGCCGTCACAGGGAGTGGAAACACCATATATTTT.

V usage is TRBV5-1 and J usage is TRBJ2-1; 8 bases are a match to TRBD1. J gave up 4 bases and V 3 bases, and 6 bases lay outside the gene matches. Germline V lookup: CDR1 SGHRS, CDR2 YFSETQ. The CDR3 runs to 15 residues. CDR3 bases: TGCGCCAGCAGCTCGGACAGGGCCGTATACAATGAGCAGTTCTTC. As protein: CASSSDRAVYNEQFF.

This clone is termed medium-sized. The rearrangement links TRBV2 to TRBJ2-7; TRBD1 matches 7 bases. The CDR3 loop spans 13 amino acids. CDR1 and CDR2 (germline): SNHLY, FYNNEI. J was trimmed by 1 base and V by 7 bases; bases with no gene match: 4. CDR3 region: CASIRTGSYEQYF. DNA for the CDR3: TGTGCCAGCATCAGGACAGGATCCTACGAGCAGTACTTC.

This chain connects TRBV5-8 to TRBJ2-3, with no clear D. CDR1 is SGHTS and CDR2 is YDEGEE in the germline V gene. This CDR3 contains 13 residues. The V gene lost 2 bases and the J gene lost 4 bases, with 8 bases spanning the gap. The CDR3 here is CASSLQPPDTQYF. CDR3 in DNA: TGTGCCAGCAGCTTACAGCCCCCAGATACGCAGTATTTT.

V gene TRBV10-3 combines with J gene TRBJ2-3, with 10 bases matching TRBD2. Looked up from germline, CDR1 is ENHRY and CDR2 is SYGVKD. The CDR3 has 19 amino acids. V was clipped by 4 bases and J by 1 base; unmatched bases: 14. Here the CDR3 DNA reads TGTGCCATCAGTGGGACGTTAATAGCGGGGGGCCTTGGCACAGATACGCAGTATTTT. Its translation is CAISGTLIAGGLGTDTQYF.

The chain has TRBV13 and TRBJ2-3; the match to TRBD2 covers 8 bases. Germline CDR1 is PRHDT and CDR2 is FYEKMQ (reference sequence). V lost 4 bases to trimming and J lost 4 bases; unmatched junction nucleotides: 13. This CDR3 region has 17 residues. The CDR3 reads CASSWLRDPGGPDTQYF. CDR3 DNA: TGTGCCAGCAGCTGGCTCCGGGACCCGGGGGGGCCAGATACGCAGTATTTT.

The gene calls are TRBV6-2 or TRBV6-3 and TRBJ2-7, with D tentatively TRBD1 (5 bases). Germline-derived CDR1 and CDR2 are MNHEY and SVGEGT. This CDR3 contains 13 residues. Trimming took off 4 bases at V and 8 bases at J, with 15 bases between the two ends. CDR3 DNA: TGTGCCAGCAGTTCATCGGACAAAAAGCAGCAGTACTTC. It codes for CASSSSDKKQQYF.

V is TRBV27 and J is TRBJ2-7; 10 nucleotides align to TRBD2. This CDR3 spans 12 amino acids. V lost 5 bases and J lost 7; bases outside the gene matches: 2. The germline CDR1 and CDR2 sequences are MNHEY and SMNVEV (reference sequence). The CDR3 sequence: CASSPLAGEQYF. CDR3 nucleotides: TGTGCCAGCAGTCCACTAGCGGGAGAGCAGTACTTC.

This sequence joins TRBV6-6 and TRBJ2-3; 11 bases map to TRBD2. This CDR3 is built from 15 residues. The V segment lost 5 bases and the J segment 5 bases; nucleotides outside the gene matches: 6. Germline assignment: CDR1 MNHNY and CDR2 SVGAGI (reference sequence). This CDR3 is CASSKLAGAQDTQYF. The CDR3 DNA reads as TGTGCCAGCAGTAAACTAGCGGGGGCCCAAGATACGCAGTATTTT.